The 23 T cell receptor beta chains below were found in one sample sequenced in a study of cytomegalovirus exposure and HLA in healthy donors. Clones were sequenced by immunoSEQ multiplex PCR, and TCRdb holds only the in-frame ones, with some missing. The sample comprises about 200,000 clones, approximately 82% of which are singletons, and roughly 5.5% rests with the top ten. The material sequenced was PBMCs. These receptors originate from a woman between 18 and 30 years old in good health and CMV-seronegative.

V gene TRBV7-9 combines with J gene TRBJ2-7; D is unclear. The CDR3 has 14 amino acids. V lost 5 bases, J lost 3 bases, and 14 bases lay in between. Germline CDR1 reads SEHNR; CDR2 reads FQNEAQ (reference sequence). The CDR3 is CASSPSDGFYEQYF. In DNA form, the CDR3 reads TGTGCCAGCAGCCCATCCGACGGTTTCTACGAGCAGTACTTC.

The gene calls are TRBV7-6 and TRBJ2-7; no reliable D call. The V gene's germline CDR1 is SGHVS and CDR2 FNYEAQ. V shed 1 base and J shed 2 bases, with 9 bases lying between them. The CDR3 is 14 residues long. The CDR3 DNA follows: TGTGCCAGCAGCTTAGGCACTATTACCTACGAGCAGTACTTC. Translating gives CASSLGTITYEQYF.

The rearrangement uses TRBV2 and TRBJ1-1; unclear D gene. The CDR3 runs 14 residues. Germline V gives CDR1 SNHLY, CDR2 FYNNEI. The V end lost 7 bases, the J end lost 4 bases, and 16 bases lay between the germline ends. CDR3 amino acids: CASTPERRVTEAFF. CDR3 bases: TGTGCCAGCACCCCCGAAAGGAGGGTCACTGAAGCTTTCTTT.

This CDR3 is CSVDQGNTEAFF. The CDR3 nucleotides read TGCAGCGTTGATCAAGGGAACACTGAAGCTTTCTTT. The chain carries TRBV29-1 and TRBJ1-1; no clear D. Per germline, CDR1 SQVTM and CDR2 ANQGSEA. The CDR3 has 12 amino acids. V was pared by 3 bases and J by 1 base, with 6 bases between.

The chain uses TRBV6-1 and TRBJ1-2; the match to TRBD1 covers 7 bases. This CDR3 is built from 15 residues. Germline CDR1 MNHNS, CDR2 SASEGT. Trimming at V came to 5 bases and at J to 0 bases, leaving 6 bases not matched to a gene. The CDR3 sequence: CASSLTDRANYGYTF. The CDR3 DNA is TGTGCCAGCAGTCTTACCGACAGGGCTAACTATGGCTACACCTTC.

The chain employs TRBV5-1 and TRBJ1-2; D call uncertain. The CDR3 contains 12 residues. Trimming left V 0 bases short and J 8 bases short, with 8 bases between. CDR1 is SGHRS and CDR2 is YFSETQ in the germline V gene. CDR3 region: CASSLDALGYTF. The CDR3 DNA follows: TGCGCCAGCAGCTTGGATGCGCTAGGCTACACCTTC.

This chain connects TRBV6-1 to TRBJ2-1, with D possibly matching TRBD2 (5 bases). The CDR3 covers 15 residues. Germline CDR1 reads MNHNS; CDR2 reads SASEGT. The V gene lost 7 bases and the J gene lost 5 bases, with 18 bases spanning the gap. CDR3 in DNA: TGTGCCAGCACCTCAACCCTCCACGGGGACAATGAGCAGTTCTTC. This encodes CASTSTLHGDNEQFF.

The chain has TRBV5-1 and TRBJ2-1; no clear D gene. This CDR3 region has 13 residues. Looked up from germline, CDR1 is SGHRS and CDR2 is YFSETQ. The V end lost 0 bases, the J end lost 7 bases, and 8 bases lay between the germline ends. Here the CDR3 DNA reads TGCGCCAGCAGCTTGGACGGGTGGAATGAGCAGTTCTTC. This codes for CASSLDGWNEQFF.

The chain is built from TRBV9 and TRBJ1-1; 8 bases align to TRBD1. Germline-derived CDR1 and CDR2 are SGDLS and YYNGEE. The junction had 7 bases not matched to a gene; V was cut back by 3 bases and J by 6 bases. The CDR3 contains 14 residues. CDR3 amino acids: CASSGGQARAEAFF. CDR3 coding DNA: TGTGCCAGCAGCGGGGGACAGGCTCGCGCTGAAGCTTTCTTT.

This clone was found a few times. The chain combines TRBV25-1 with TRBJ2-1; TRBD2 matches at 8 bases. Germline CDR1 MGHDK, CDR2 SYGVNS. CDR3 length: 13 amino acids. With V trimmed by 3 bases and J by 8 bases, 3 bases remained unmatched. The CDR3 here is CASSERGVHEQFF. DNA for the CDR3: TGTGCCAGCAGTGAGCGGGGGGTACATGAGCAGTTCTTC.

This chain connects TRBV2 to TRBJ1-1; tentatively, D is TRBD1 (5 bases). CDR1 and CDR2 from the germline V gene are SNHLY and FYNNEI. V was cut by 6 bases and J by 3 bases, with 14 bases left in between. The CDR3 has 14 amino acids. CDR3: CASRARTSHTEAFF. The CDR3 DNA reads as TGTGCCAGCAGGGCCAGGACATCTCACACTGAAGCTTTCTTT.

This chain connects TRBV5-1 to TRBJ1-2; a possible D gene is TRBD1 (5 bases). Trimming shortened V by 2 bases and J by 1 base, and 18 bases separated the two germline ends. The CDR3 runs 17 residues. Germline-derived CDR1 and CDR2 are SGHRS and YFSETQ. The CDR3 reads CASSFRGKDTINYGYTF. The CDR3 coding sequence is TGCGCCAGCAGCTTCCGAGGAAAGGACACGATTAACTATGGCTACACCTTC. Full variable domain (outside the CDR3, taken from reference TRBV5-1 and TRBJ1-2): KAGVTQTPRYLIKTRGQQVTLSCSPISGHRSVSWYQQTPGQGLQFLFEYFSETQRNKGNFPGRFSGRQFSNSRSEMNVSTLELGDSALYLCASSFRGKDTINYGYTFGSGTRLTVV.

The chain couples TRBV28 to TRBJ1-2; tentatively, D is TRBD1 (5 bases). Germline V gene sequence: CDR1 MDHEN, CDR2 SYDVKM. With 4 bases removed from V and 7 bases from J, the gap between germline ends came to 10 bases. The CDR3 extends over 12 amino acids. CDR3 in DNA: TGTGCCAGCAGTTCGACAGTTCCTGGCTACACCTTC. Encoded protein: CASSSTVPGYTF.

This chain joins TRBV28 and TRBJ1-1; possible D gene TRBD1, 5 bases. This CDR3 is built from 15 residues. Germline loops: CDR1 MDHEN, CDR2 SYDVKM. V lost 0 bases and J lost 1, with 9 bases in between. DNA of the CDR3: TGTGCCAGCAGTTTATGGGACACCCAGAACACTGAAGCTTTCTTT. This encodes CASSLWDTQNTEAFF.

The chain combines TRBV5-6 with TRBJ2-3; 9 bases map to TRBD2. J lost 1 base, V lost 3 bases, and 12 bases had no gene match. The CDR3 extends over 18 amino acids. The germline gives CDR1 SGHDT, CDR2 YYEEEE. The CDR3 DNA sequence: TGTGCCAGCAGCTCCCGGGTAGCGGGGGCCCGAGGCACAGATACGCAGTATTTT. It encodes CASSSRVAGARGTDTQYF. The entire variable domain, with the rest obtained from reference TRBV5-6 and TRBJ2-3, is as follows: DAGVTQSPTHLIKTRGQQVTLRCSPKSGHDTVSWYQQALGQGPQFIFQYYEEEERQRGNFPDRFSGHQFPNYSSELNVNALLLGDSALYLCASSSRVAGARGTDTQYFGPGTRLTVL.

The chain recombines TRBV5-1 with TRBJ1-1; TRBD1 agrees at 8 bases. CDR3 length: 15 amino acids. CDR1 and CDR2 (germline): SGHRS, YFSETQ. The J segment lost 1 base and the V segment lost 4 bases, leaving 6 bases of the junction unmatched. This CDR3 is CASSDRQGWNTEAFF. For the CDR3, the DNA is TGCGCCAGCAGCGATCGACAGGGGTGGAACACTGAAGCTTTCTTT.

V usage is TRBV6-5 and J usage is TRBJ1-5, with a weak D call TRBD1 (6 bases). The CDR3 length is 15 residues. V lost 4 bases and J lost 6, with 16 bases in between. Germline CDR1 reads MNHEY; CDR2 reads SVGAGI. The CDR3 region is CASSSAGVEGQPQHF. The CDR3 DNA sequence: TGTGCCAGCAGTTCGGCAGGGGTGGAGGGTCAGCCCCAGCATTTT.

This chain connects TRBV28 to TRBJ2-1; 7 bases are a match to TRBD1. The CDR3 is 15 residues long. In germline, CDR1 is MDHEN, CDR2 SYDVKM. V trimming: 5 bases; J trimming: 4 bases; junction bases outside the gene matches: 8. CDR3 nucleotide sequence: TGTGCCAGCAGTGGGTGGGACAGAGGATACAATGAGCAGTTCTTC. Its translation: CASSGWDRGYNEQFF.

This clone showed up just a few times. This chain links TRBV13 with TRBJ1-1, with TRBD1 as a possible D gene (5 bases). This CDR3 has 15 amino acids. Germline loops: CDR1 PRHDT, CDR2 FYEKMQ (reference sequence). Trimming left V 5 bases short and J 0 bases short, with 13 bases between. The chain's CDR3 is CASSQLPGVNTEAFF. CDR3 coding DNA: TGTGCCAGCAGCCAACTCCCGGGGGTGAACACTGAAGCTTTCTTT.

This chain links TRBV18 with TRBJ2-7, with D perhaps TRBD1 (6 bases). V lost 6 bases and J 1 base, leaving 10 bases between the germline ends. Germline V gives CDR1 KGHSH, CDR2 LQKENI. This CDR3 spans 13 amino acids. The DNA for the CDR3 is TGTGCCAGCTCTACCGGACAGTCCTACGAGCAGTACTTC. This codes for CASSTGQSYEQYF. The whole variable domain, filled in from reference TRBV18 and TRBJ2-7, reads NAGVMQNPRHLVRRRGQEARLRCSPMKGHSHVYWYRQLPEEGLKFMVYLQKENIIDESGMPKERFSAEFPKEGPSILRIQQVVRGDSAAYFCASSTGQSYEQYFGPGTRLTVT.

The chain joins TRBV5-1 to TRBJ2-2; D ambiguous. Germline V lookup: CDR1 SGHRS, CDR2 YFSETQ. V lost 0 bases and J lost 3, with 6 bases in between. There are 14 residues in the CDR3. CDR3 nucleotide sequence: TGCGCCAGCAGCTTGGAACAGCACACCGGGGAGCTGTTTTTT. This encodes CASSLEQHTGELFF.

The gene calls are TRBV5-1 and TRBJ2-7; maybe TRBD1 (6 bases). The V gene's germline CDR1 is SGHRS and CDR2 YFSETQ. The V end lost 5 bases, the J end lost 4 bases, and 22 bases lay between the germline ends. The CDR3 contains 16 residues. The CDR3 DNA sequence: TGCGCCAGCAGATCCGCCGGGACACCGAAGCGGTACGAGCAGTACTTC. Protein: CASRSAGTPKRYEQYF.

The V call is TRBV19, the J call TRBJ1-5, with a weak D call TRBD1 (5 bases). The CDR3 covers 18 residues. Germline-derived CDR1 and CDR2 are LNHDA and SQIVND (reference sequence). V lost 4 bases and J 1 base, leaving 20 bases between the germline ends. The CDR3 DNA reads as TGTGCCAGTAGTACGCTCCTGGGACGACGGGGGAGCAATCAGCCCCAGCATTTT. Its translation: CASSTLLGRRGSNQPQHF.